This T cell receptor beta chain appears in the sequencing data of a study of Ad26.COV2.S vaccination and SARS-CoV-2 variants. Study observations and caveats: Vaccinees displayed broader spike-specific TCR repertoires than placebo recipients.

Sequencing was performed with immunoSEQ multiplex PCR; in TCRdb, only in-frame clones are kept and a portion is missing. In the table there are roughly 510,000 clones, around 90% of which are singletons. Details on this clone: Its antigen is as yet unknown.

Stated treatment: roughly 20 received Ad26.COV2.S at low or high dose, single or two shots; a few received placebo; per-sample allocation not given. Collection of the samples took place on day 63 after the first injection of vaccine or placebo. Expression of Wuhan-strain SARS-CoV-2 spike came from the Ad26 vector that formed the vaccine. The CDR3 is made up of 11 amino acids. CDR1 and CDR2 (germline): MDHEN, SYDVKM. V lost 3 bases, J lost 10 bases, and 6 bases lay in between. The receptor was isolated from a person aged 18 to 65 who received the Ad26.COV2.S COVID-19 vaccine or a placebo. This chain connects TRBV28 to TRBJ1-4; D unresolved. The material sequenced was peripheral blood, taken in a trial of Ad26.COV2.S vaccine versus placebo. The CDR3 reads CASSLGVKLFF. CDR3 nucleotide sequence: TGTGCCAGCAGTTTGGGCGTAAAACTGTTTTTT.